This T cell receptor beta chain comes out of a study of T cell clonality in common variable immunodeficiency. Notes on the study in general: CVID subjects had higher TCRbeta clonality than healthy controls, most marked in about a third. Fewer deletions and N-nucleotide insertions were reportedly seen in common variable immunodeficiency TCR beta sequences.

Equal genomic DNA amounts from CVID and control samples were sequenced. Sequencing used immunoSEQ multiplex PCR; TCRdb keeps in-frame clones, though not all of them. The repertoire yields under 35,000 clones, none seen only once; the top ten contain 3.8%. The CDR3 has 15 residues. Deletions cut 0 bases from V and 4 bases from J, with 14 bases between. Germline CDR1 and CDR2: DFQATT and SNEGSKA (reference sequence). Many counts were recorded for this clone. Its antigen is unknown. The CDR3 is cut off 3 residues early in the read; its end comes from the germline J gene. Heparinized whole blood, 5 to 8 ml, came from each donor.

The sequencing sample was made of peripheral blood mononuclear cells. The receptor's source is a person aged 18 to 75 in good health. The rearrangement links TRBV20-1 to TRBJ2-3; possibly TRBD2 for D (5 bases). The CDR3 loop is CSARDGGQIADTQYF. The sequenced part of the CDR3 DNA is TGCAGTGCTAGAGATGGCGGGCAGATCGCAGATACG.